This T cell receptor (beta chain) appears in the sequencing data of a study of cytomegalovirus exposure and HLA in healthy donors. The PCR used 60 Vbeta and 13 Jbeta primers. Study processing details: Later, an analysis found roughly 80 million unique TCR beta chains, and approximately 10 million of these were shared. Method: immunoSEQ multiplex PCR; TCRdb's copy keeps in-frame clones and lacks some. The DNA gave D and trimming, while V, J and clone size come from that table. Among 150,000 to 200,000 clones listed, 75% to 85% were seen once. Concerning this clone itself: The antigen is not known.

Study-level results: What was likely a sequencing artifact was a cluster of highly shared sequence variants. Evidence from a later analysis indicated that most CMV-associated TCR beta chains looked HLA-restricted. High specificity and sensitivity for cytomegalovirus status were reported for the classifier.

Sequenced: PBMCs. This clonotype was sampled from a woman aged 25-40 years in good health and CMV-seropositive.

CDR3 bases: TGTGCCAGCAGCTTAGAAAGGGGACTAGCGGCAAGAGAGACCCAGTACTTC. This sequence encodes CASSLERGLAARETQYF. The chain recombines TRBV7-2 with TRBJ2-5, with 11 bases identical to TRBD2. J lost 4 bases, V lost 1 base, and 8 bases had no gene match. The CDR3 contains 17 residues. Germline CDR1 and CDR2: SGHTA and FQGNSA.